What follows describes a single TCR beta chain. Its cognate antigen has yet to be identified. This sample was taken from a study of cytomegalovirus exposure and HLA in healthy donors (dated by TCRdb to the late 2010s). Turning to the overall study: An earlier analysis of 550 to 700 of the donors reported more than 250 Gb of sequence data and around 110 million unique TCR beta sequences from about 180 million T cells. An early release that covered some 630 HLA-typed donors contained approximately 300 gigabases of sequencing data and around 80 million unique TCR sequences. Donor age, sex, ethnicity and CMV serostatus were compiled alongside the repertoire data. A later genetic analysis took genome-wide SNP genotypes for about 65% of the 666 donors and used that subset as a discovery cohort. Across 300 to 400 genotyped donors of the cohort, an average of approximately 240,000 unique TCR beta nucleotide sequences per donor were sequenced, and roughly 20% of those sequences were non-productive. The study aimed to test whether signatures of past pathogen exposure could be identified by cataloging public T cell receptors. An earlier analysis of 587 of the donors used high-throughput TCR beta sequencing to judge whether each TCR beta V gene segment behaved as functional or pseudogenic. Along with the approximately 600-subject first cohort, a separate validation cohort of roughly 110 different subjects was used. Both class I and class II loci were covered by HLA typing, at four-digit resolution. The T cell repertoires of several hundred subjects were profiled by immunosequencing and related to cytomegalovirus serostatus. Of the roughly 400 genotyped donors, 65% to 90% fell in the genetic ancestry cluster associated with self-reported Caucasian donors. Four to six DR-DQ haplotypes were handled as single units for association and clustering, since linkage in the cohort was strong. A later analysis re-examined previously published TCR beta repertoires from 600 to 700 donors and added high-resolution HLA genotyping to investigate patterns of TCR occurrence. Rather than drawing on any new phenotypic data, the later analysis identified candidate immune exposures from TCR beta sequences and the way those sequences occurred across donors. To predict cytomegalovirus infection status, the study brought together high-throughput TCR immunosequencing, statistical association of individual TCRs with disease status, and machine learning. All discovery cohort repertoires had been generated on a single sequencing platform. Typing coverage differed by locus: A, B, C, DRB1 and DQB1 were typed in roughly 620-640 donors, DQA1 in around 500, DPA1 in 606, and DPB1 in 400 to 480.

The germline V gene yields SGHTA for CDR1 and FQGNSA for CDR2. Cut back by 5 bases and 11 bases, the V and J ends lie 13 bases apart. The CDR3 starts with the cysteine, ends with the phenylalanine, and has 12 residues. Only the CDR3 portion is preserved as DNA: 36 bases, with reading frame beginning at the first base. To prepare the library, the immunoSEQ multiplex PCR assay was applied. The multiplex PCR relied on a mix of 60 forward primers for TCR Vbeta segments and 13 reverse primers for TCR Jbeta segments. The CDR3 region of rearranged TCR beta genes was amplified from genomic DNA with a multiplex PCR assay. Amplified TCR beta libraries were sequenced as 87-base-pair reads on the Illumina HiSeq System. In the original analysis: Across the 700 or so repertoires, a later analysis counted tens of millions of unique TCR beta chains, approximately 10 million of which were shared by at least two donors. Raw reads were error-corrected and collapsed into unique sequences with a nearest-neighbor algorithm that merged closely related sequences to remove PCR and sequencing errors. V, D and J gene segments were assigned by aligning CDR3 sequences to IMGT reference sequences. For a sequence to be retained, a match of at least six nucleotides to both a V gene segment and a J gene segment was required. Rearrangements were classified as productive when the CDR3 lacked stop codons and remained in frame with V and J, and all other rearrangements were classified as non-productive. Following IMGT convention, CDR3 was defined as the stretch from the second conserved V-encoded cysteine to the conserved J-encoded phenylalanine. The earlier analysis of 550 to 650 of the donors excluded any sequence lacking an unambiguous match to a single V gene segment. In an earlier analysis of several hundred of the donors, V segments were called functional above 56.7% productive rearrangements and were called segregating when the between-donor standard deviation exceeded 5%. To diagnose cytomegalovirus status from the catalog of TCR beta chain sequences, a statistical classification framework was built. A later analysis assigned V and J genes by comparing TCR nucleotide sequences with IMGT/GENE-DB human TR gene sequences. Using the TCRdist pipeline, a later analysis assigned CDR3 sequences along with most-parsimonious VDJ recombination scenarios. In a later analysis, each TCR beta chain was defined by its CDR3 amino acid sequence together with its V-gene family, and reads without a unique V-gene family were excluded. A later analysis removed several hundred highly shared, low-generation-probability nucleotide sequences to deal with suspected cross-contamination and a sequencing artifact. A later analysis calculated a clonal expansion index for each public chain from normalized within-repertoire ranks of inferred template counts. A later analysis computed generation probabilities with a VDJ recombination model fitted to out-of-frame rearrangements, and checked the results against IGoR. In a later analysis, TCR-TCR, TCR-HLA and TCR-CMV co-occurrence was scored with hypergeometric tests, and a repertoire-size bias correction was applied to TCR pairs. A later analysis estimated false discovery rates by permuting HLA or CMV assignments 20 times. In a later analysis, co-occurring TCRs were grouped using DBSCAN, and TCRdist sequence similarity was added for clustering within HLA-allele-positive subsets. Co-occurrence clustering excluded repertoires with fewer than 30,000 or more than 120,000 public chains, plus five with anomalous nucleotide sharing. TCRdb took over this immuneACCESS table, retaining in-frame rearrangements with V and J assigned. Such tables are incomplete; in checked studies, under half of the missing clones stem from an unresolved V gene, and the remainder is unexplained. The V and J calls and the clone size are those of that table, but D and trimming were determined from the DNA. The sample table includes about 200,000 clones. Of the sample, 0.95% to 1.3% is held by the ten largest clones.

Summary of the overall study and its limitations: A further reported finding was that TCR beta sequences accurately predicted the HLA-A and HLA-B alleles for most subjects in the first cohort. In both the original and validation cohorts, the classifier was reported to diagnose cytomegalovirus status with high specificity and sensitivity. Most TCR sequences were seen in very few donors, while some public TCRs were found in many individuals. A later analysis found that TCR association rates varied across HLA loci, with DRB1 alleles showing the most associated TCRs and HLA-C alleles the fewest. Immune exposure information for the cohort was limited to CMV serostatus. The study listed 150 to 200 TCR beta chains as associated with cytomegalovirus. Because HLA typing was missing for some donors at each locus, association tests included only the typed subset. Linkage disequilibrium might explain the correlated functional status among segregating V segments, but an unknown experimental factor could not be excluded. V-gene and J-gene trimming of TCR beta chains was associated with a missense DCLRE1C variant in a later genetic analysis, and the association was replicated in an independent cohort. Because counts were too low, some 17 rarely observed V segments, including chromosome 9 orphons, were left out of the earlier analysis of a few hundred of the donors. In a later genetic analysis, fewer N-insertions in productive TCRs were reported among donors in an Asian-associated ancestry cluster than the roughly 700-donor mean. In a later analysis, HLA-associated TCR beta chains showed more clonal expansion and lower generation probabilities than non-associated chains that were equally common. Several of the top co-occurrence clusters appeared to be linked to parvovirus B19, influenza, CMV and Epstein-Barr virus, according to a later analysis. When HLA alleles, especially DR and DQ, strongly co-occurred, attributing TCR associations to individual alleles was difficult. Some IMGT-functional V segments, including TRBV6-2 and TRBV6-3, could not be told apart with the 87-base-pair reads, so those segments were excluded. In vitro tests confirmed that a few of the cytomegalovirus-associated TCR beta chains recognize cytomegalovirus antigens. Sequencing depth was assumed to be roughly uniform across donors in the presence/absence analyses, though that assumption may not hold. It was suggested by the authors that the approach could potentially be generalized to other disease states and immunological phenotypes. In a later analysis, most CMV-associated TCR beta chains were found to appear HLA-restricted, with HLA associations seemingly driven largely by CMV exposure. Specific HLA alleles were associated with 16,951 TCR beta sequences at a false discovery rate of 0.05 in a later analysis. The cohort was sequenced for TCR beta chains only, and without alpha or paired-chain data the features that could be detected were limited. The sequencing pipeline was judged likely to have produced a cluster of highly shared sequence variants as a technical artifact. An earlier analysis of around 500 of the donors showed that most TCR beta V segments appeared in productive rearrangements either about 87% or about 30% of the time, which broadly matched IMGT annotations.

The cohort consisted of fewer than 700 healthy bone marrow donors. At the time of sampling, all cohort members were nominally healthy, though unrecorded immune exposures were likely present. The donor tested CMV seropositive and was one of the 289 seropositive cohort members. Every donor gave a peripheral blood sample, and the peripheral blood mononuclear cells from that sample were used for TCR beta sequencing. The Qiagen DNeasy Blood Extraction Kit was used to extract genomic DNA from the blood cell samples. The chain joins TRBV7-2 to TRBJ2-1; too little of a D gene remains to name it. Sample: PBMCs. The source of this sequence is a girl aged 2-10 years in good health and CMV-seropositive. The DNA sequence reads TGTGCCAGCAGCCGAATTAGTGTGAAGCAGTTCTTC. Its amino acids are CASSRISVKQFF.